This paragraph reports one TCR beta chain. Its antigen is unidentified. Measured with immunoSEQ multiplex PCR; TCRdb has only the in-frame clones, and not every one. The repertoire has over 11,000 clones, roughly 70% of them found once; the top ten carry more than 13%. This sample stems from a study of immune characteristics of hereditary and idiopathic chronic pancreatitis. Overall study results and limits: Patients with more severe chronic pancreatitis had more productive TCR rearrangements. Gene families like TRBV10, TRBV19, TRBV23 and TRBV5 were used differently between subtypes. Controls had less diverse, more clonal TCRbeta repertoires than both pancreatitis groups.

The CDR3 sequence is 12 residues long. Germline lookup yields CDR1 MNHEY and CDR2 SVGEGT. The J segment lost 12 bases and the V segment lost 5 bases, leaving 7 bases of the junction unmatched. Patients having total pancreatectomy with islet autotransplantation provided the chronic pancreatitis pancreas tissue. The chain couples TRBV6-2 or TRBV6-3 to TRBJ1-5, with 7 bases that match TRBD1. This receptor was obtained from a human donor with chronic pancreatitis. The sequenced sample was pancreas tissue with hereditary chronic pancreatitis. CDR3 region: CASSPRTGGQHF. CDR3 DNA sequence: TGTGCCAGCAGTCCGAGGACAGGTGGCCAGCATTTT.